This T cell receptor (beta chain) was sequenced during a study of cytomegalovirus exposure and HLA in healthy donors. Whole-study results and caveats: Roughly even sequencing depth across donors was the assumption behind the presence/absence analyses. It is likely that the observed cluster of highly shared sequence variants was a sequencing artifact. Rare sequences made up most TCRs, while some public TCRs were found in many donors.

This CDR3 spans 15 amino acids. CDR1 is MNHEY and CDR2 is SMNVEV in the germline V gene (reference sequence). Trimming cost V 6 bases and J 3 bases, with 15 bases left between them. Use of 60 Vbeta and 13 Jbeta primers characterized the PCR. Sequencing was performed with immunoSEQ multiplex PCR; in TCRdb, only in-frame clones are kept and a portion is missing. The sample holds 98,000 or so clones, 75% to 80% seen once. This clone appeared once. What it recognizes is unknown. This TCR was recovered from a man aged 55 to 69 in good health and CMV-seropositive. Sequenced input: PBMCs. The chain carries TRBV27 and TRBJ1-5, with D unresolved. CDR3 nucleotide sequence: TGTGCCAGCAGGACTTATTCCGGTCCCAATCAGCCCCAGCATTTT. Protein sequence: CASRTYSGPNQPQHF.